This T cell receptor (beta chain) was sequenced in a study of OX40 agonist ivuxolimab in advanced cancers. In germline, CDR1 is GTSNPN, CDR2 SVGIG (reference sequence). Trimming stripped 1 base from V and 0 bases from J, with 4 bases between. This CDR3 region has 12 residues. The repertoire was sequenced with immunoSEQ multiplex PCR; TCRdb's copy has only in-frame clones and lacks some. Among approximately 91,000 clones listed, about 87% were seen once. Sequencing was performed on CD4+ or CD8+ T cells sorted from blood, taken in a trial of the OX40 agonist ivuxolimab. The source is an adult with an advanced solid tumor such as melanoma, head and neck, liver or kidney cancer. The genes are TRBV30 and TRBJ2-7; D gene uncertain. This CDR3 is CAWSGVSYEQYF. The CDR3 nucleotides read TGTGCCTGGAGTGGTGTCTCCTACGAGCAGTACTTC.